The 5 T cell receptor beta chains below all came from one sample that was sequenced in a study of OX40 agonist ivuxolimab in advanced cancers. The repertoire was sequenced with immunoSEQ multiplex PCR; TCRdb's copy has only in-frame clones and lacks some. Here the sample spans 68,000 or so clones, roughly nine tenths being singletons. Sequencing used CD4+ or CD8+ T cells sorted from blood, obtained in a trial of the OX40 agonist ivuxolimab. These receptors were taken from an adult with an advanced solid tumor such as melanoma, head and neck, liver or kidney cancer.

This chain joins TRBV6-1 and TRBJ1-2, with TRBD1 matching over 7 bases. CDR1 is MNHNS and CDR2 is SASEGT in the germline V gene. V lost 6 bases to trimming and J lost 4 bases; unmatched junction nucleotides: 5. The CDR3 has 13 amino acids. CDR3 sequence (DNA): TGTGCCAGCAGAGCAGGGGGGATCTATGGCTACACCTTC. Its protein is CASRAGGIYGYTF.

V usage is TRBV2 and J usage is TRBJ1-1, with unresolved D. Germline CDR1 and CDR2: SNHLY and FYNNEI. V was cut by 2 bases and J by 11 bases, with 18 bases left in between. The CDR3 extends over 14 amino acids. The CDR3 spells CASSELETDQEAFF. The DNA of the CDR3 is TGTGCCAGCAGTGAATTGGAGACCGATCAAGAGGCTTTCTTT.

The gene calls are TRBV6-6 and TRBJ1-3, with D tentatively TRBD1 (6 bases). The V gene lost 6 bases and the J gene lost 4 bases, with 19 bases spanning the gap. This CDR3 is built from 16 residues. Germline lookup yields CDR1 MNHNY and CDR2 SVGAGI (reference sequence). Written as DNA, the CDR3 is TGTGCCAGCAGGCAACTACAGGGATCGGTCGGAAACACCATATATTTT. This sequence encodes CASRQLQGSVGNTIYF.

This clone came up once. The chain is built from TRBV10-2 and TRBJ2-2; D may be TRBD2 (6 bases). Germline assignment: CDR1 WSHSY and CDR2 SAAADI. This CDR3 has 15 residues. The germline V and J ends were trimmed by 6 bases and 4 bases, with 15 bases remaining between them. The CDR3 DNA sequence: TGCGCCAGCAGGGGGAGGCTAGCGTCCACCGGGGAGCTGTTTTTT. This sequence encodes CASRGRLASTGELFF.

The genes are TRBV11-3 and TRBJ2-1; TRBD2 agrees at 9 bases. Germline-derived CDR1 and CDR2 are SGHNT and YENEEA. The CDR3 is 14 residues long. V lost 4 bases to trimming and J lost 10 bases; unmatched junction nucleotides: 8. CDR3 residues: CASSSIAGEGEQFF. For the CDR3, the DNA is TGTGCCAGCAGCTCCATAGCGGGAGAGGGAGAGCAGTTCTTC.